A single sample is the source of the 27 T cell receptor beta chains below, sequenced in a study of control samples from healthy donors and cancer patients. Assay used: immunoSEQ multiplex PCR; TCRdb lists only in-frame clones, some missing. Of 100,000 to 150,000 clones in the sample, more than 90% were seen once. The sequenced material came from blood. The receptors were sampled from a man aged 18 to 35 in good health.

The chain is built from TRBV29-1 and TRBJ1-1; the match to TRBD1 covers 10 bases. The CDR3 runs to 14 residues. From germline, CDR1 is SQVTM and CDR2 ANQGSEA. The J segment lost 4 bases and the V segment lost 6 bases, leaving 8 bases of the junction unmatched. The CDR3 loop reads CSVCRDRGITEAFF. CDR3 DNA: TGCAGCGTCTGCCGGGACAGGGGTATCACTGAAGCTTTCTTT.

This chain joins TRBV7-9 and TRBJ1-1, with no clear D. Germline CDR1 is SEHNR and CDR2 is FQNEAQ (reference sequence). Trimming took off 7 bases at V and 9 bases at J, with 15 bases between the two ends. The CDR3 runs to 12 residues. The CDR3 nucleotides are TGTGCCAGCACCCTGAGGTCCAGTAAAGCTTTCTTT. Translated: CASTLRSSKAFF.

This clone was seen a handful of times. The rearrangement joins TRBV5-1 to TRBJ2-7, with 7 nucleotides matching TRBD2. The length of the CDR3 is 14 residues. CDR1 is SGHRS and CDR2 is YFSETQ in the germline V gene. Unmatched junction bases numbered 4, after V lost 4 bases and J lost 0 bases. Here the CDR3 DNA reads TGCGCCAGCAGCCCCCGGGACTACTCCTACGAGCAGTACTTC. Amino acids: CASSPRDYSYEQYF.

The chain combines TRBV5-1 with TRBJ1-5, with TRBD1 matching over 12 bases. Germline CDR1 SGHRS, CDR2 YFSETQ. The CDR3 is made up of 16 amino acids. V shed 2 bases, J shed 6 bases, and the junction held 6 bases outside the gene matches. CDR3 sequence reads: CASSLGTGGGSQPQHF. The DNA for the CDR3 is TGCGCCAGCAGCTTAGGGACAGGGGGCGGTAGTCAGCCCCAGCATTTT.

V gene TRBV5-6 combines with J gene TRBJ1-6; TRBD1 agrees at 7 bases. The CDR3 runs to 14 residues. Germline-derived CDR1 and CDR2 are SGHDT and YYEEEE. J gave up 14 bases and V 2 bases, and 10 bases lay outside the gene matches. CDR3 residues: CASSFGDSTFTLHF. DNA for the CDR3: TGTGCCAGCAGCTTCGGGGACAGCACATTCACCCTCCACTTT.

The chain combines TRBV6-5 with TRBJ1-2, with 11 bases fitting TRBD1. V was pared by 7 bases and J by 2 bases, with 6 bases of the junction left unmatched. Germline V gene lookup returns CDR1 MNHEY and CDR2 SVGAGI. The CDR3 is 15 amino acids. The CDR3 loop reads CASTAGTGGNYGYTF. The CDR3 region has the DNA TGTGCCAGCACCGCCGGGACAGGGGGGAACTATGGCTACACCTTC.

The genes are TRBV10-2 and TRBJ2-1, with D possibly being TRBD1 (6 bases). The CDR3 consists of 11 residues. Germline assignment: CDR1 WSHSY and CDR2 SAAADI. V gave up 8 bases and J gave up 10 bases, with 12 bases separating them. The chain's CDR3 is CASFNREEQFF. The CDR3 nucleotides read TGCGCCAGCTTTAACAGGGAAGAGCAGTTCTTC.

The J gene is TRBJ1-3, the V gene TRBV5-1; TRBD1 agrees at 9 bases. The germline V gene encodes CDR1 SGHRS and CDR2 YFSETQ. The CDR3 runs to 16 residues. Losses at the gene ends were 4 bases for V and 4 bases for J; bases not matched to a gene: 9. CDR3 loop: CASSADGTGNGNTIYF. For the CDR3, the DNA is TGCGCCAGCAGCGCAGACGGGACAGGGAACGGAAACACCATATATTTT.

The gene calls are TRBV2 and TRBJ2-3; 11 bases agree with TRBD2. V lost 7 bases and J lost 4; bases outside the gene matches: 10. The CDR3 has 16 amino acids. The V gene's germline CDR1 is SNHLY and CDR2 FYNNEI. CDR3 sequence: CASTLKRLAGSDTQYF. For the CDR3, the DNA is TGTGCCAGCACCCTGAAGAGACTAGCGGGGTCAGATACGCAGTATTTT.

The rearrangement joins TRBV2 to TRBJ1-4; D is possibly TRBD1 (6 bases). The CDR3 spans 14 residues. Per germline, CDR1 SNHLY and CDR2 FYNNEI. V was cut by 6 bases and J by 6 bases, with 14 bases left in between. The CDR3 DNA sequence: TGTGCCAGCAGAAATATTGCAGGGGATGAAAAACTGTTTTTT. Translated, it gives CASRNIAGDEKLFF.

The chain carries TRBV2 and TRBJ1-6; tentatively, D is TRBD1 (5 bases). V was pared by 3 bases and J by 5 bases, with 8 bases between. The CDR3 has 14 residues. Germline assignment: CDR1 SNHLY and CDR2 FYNNEI. CDR3 residues: CASSDGTDNSPLHF. The CDR3 region has the DNA TGTGCCAGCAGTGACGGGACGGATAATTCACCCCTCCACTTT.

This chain joins TRBV10-2 and TRBJ2-3; weak D call: TRBD2 (6 bases). Trimming took off 3 bases at V and 5 bases at J, with 15 bases between the two ends. This CDR3 has 15 residues. Germline CDR1 and CDR2: WSHSY and SAAADI. The CDR3 is CASSDPTSTGDTQYF. In nucleotides, the CDR3 is TGCGCCAGCAGTGACCCGACTAGTACAGGAGATACGCAGTATTTT.

In its sample, this clone was seen once. The chain couples TRBV5-4 to TRBJ2-7, with D possibly called TRBD1 or TRBD2 (6 bases each). Germline values: CDR1 SGHNT, CDR2 YYREEE (reference sequence). V was cut by 4 bases and J by 6 bases, with 17 bases left in between. The CDR3 runs to 14 residues. The CDR3 protein is CASSPQPQGGEQYF. CDR3 in DNA: TGTGCCAGCAGCCCCCAACCACAGGGAGGCGAGCAGTACTTC.

The chain uses TRBV27 and TRBJ2-1; tentatively, D is TRBD1 (6 bases). Germline CDR1 and CDR2: MNHEY and SMNVEV (reference sequence). V was pared by 8 bases and J by 1 base, with 15 bases between. The CDR3 is 15 residues long. The CDR3 DNA is TGTGCCAGCGATGGCCAGGGGAAATCCTACAATGAGCAGTTCTTC. It codes for CASDGQGKSYNEQFF.

The gene calls are TRBV3-1 (or the pseudogene TRBV3-2) and TRBJ1-2, with D possibly matching TRBD1 (5 bases). This CDR3 spans 13 amino acids. Germline CDR1 LGHDT, CDR2 YNNKEL (reference sequence). V lost 4 bases to trimming and J lost 5 bases, with 11 bases between them. CDR3 in amino acids: CASSPGGLYGYTF. The DNA for the CDR3 is TGTGCCAGCAGCCCCGGGGGACTTTATGGCTACACCTTC.

CDR3: CASSPQIATNEKLFF. CDR3 nucleotides: TGTGCCAGCAGCCCGCAGATTGCAACTAATGAAAAACTGTTTTTT. V and J are TRBV7-2 and TRBJ1-4, with unresolved D. With 5 bases removed from V and 0 bases from J, the gap between germline ends came to 10 bases. Germline V gene sequence: CDR1 SGHTA, CDR2 FQGNSA. This CDR3 comprises 15 residues. The full variable domain, rest sourced from reference TRBV7-2 and TRBJ1-4, is GAGVSQSPSNKVTEKGKDVELRCDPISGHTALYWYRQSLGQGLEFLIYFQGNSAPDKSGLPSDRFSAERTGGSVSTLTIQRTQQEDSAVYLCASSPQIATNEKLFFGSGTQLSVL.

This chain uses TRBV6-6 with TRBJ2-7; the match to TRBD1 covers 9 bases. Germline V lookup: CDR1 MNHNY, CDR2 SVGAGI (reference sequence). CDR3 length: 14 amino acids. Trimming took 6 bases from V and 2 from J; bases not matched to a gene: 5. The CDR3 DNA is TGTGCCAGCAGGGGACAGGGTAGGACCTACGAGCAGTACTTC. This sequence encodes CASRGQGRTYEQYF.

The chain uses TRBV4-2 and TRBJ1-2, with 7 bases that match TRBD1. V dropped 1 base and J dropped 3; count of bases not matched to a gene: 17. Germline V lookup: CDR1 LGHNA, CDR2 YNFKEQ. The CDR3 covers 19 residues. This chain's CDR3 is CASSQVPGTAPTRHYGYTF. The DNA for the CDR3 is TGTGCCAGCAGCCAAGTTCCAGGGACAGCTCCCACTAGGCACTATGGCTACACCTTC.

The V call is TRBV29-1, the J call TRBJ1-1; 8 bases agree with TRBD1. CDR3 length equals 14 residues. CDR1 is SQVTM and CDR2 is ANQGSEA in the germline V gene. J lost 7 bases, V lost 7 bases, and 14 bases had no gene match. CDR3 coding DNA: TGCAGCGCCCGCGACAGGGGTGAGGTCTATGAAGCTTTCTTT. Translating gives CSARDRGEVYEAFF.

V is TRBV5-1 and J is TRBJ1-3; D is perhaps TRBD1 (5 bases). Germline-derived CDR1 and CDR2 are SGHRS and YFSETQ. With 1 base removed from V and 0 bases from J, the gap between germline ends came to 8 bases. CDR3 length equals 15 residues. The CDR3: CASSLTGLSGNTIYF. CDR3 DNA sequence: TGCGCCAGCAGCTTGACAGGCCTCTCTGGAAACACCATATATTTT.

J is TRBJ2-7 and V is TRBV25-1; possibly TRBD2 for D (5 bases). Per the germline V gene, CDR1 is MGHDK and CDR2 is SYGVNS. This CDR3 has 14 amino acids. V gave up 4 bases and J gave up 0 bases, with 10 bases separating them. Here the CDR3 DNA reads TGTGCCAGCAGTGTACCGGGGAGCTCCTACGAGCAGTACTTC. Its translation: CASSVPGSSYEQYF.

CDR3 nucleotides: TGTGCCAGCAGCGTAAATGGGGGTATGGGACAGGGCAACTATGGCTACACCTTC. Its translation: CASSVNGGMGQGNYGYTF. The chain links TRBV9 to TRBJ1-2, with 9 positions matching TRBD1. V gave up 1 base and J gave up 2 bases; unmatched junction bases: 12. The V gene's germline CDR1 is SGDLS and CDR2 YYNGEE. CDR3 size: 18 residues.

This clone was found a few times. The chain uses TRBV3-1 (or the pseudogene TRBV3-2) and TRBJ1-2, with D uncertain. V lost 4 bases and J lost 3, with 9 bases in between. Germline V gene data show CDR1 as LGHDT and CDR2 as YNNKEL (reference sequence). The CDR3 has 13 amino acids. CDR3 region: CASSPDRDYGYTF. The CDR3, as DNA: TGTGCCAGCAGCCCTGACCGGGACTATGGCTACACCTTC.

The chain uses TRBV19 and TRBJ1-4; D ambiguous. There are 15 residues in the CDR3. V shed 3 bases and J shed 5 bases, with 13 bases lying between them. Germline lookup yields CDR1 LNHDA and CDR2 SQIVND (reference sequence). CDR3 in amino acids: CASSIQAANNEKLFF. As DNA, the CDR3 is TGTGCCAGTAGTATCCAGGCAGCCAACAATGAAAAACTGTTTTTT. Looking up the rest from reference TRBV19 and TRBJ1-4 gives the full variable domain: DGGITQSPKYLFRKEGQNVTLSCEQNLNHDAMYWYRQDPGQGLRLIYYSQIVNDFQKGDIAEGYSVSREKKESFPLTVTSAQKNPTAFYLCASSIQAANNEKLFFGSGTQLSVL.

This sequence joins TRBV12-3 or TRBV12-4 and TRBJ1-6; unclear D gene. This CDR3 has 12 amino acids. V dropped 8 bases and J dropped 4 bases, with 6 bases sitting between them. The CDR3 spells CASGRYNSPLHF. Here the CDR3 DNA reads TGTGCCAGCGGCCGATATAATTCACCCCTCCACTTT.

CDR3 protein: CASSERTGTDTQYF. CDR3 nucleotides: TGTGCCAGCAGTGAGCGGACAGGCACAGATACGCAGTATTTT. The genes are TRBV6-1 and TRBJ2-3; D is possibly TRBD1 (6 bases). CDR1 is MNHNS and CDR2 is SASEGT in the germline V gene. The CDR3 length is 14 residues. V dropped 3 bases and J dropped 1 base, with 8 bases sitting between them.

This clone was detected once. The sample carries other DNA sequences with the same CDR3. CDR3 sequence: CASSQEEVSTDTQYF. The DNA of the CDR3 is TGTGCCAGCAGCCAGGAGGAAGTTTCCACAGATACGCAGTATTTT. The rearrangement joins TRBV14 to TRBJ2-3; a possible D gene is TRBD2 (5 bases). The germline CDR1 and CDR2 sequences are SGHDN and FVKESK. V lost 3 bases and J lost 2, with 12 bases in between. CDR3 length: 15 amino acids.